This T cell receptor beta chain was captured by sequencing in a study of blood T cell repertoires in COVID-19. Overall study: Italy, Spain and the United States were the sources of the convalescent and acute COVID-19 samples.

Seattle's cohort entered during active infection and was followed longitudinally. In the authors' workflow: Amplification with reference gene primers provided the estimates of nucleated cell counts. Only in-frame clones appear in the TCRdb table, and some are missing; sequencing was by immunoSEQ multiplex PCR. The D gene and trimming were derived from the DNA, and the V and J assignments and clone size from that table. The sample shows roughly 410,000 clones, approximately 89% of them seen only once. The source material was peripheral blood. The clonotype was recovered from a woman aged 60-75 years with COVID-19, enrolled during active disease.

The CDR3 is CASKLAESYNEQFF. In DNA form, the CDR3 reads TGCGCCAGCAAATTAGCGGAAAGCTACAATGAGCAGTTCTTC. V usage is TRBV5-1 and J usage is TRBJ2-1; tentative D call: TRBD2 (6 bases). This CDR3 has 14 residues. V was clipped by 6 bases and J by 3 bases, with 13 bases between them. Germline V gene sequence: CDR1 SGHRS, CDR2 YFSETQ.